These 20 T cell receptor beta chains were sequenced from one sample in a study of metastatic and nonmetastatic thyroid tumors. Every patient was untreated before thyroid surgery. From the PCR reads, TCRdb re-called clones with MiXCR. Among 20,000 to 25,000 clones listed, under 25% were seen once. Input material: tumor tissue. The receptors shown here come from a female donor with papillary thyroid cancer or a benign thyroid nodule (not recorded which). Some clones in this sample may be carry-over from other donors' samples.

The chain employs TRBV3-1 and TRBJ2-7; 12 bases map to TRBD1. Per the germline V gene, CDR1 is LGHDT and CDR2 is YNNKEL (reference sequence). The CDR3 runs 16 residues. Trimming took 4 bases from V and 3 from J; bases not matched to a gene: 7. The DNA for the CDR3 is TGTGCCAGCAGCCGGGGACAGGGGGCATTCCACTACGAGCAGTACTTC. Residues: CASSRGQGAFHYEQYF.

This clone showed up many times. The chain couples TRBV19 to TRBJ2-4; no clear D. This CDR3 comprises 16 residues. Germline V gives CDR1 LNHDA, CDR2 SQIVND (reference sequence). V lost 2 bases to trimming and J lost 4 bases, with 15 bases between them. In DNA, the CDR3 is TGTGCCAGTAGTATAAATGGCTTACTGCCTAAAAACATTCAGTACTTC. Its translation is CASSINGLLPKNIQYF.

This clone has a count of ten or more. The V gene is TRBV5-1, the J gene TRBJ2-7; D perhaps matches TRBD2 (5 bases). Germline assignment: CDR1 SGHRS and CDR2 YFSETQ. The CDR3 is 15 amino acids. Trimming removed 6 bases from V and 4 bases from J, with 20 bases in between. The CDR3 sequence: CASNPSPGEFYEQYF. CDR3 nucleotide sequence: TGCGCCAGCAACCCATCTCCCGGGGAGTTTTACGAGCAGTACTTC.

About this clone itself: This may be a read error, as it is one base from a much larger clone. The chain links TRBV28 to TRBJ2-7; D gene unclear. Per germline, CDR1 MDHEN and CDR2 SYDVKM. The length of the CDR3 is 11 residues. Deletions cut 5 bases from V and 11 bases from J, with 13 bases between. The CDR3 region is CASSLGLVEYF. CDR3 nucleotide sequence: TGTGCCAGCAGTCTCGGGTTGGTTGAGTACTTC.

Regarding this clone: Without the conserved terminal phenylalanine or tryptophan, this CDR3 likely stems from a read error. The V and J genes are TRBV20-1 and TRBJ1-1; TRBD1 might be the D (6 bases). Trimming took 0 bases from V and 0 from J, leaving 11 bases between them. Germline V gene data show CDR1 as DFQATT and CDR2 as SNEGSKA (reference sequence). The CDR3 is made up of 15 amino acids. CDR3 loop: CSARETGPMNTEAFS. The CDR3, as DNA: TGCAGTGCTAGAGAGACAGGTCCAATGAACACTGAAGCTTTCTCT.

This clone was seen many times. The CDR3 DNA is TGCAGCGTTTCCCTAACTAGTTCAGATACGCAGTATTTT. It yields the protein CSVSLTSSDTQYF. V and J are TRBV29-1 and TRBJ2-3, with D perhaps TRBD2 (5 bases). Trimming took off 5 bases at V and 4 bases at J, with 13 bases between the two ends. The CDR3 totals 13 residues. The V gene's germline CDR1 is SQVTM and CDR2 ANQGSEA.

The table lists this clone with a few counts. The chain is built from TRBV15 and TRBJ1-5; weak D call: TRBD1 (5 bases). The CDR3 has 17 residues. V dropped 1 base and J dropped 0 bases, with 13 bases sitting between them. Germline V lookup: CDR1 LNHNV, CDR2 YYDKDF (reference sequence). This chain's CDR3 is CATSRVARAYSNQPQHF. The CDR3 DNA reads as TGTGCCACCAGCAGAGTTGCCAGGGCGTATAGCAATCAGCCCCAGCATTTT.

This clone has a count of ten or more. This could be a read error, since a much larger clone is one nucleotide away. The sample holds other DNA sequences that translate to the same CDR3. As DNA, the CDR3 is TGTGCCAGTAGTTCGGGACAAGGAAGTAATGGCTACACCTTC. Protein sequence: CASSSGQGSNGYTF. The chain combines TRBV19 with TRBJ1-2, with D maybe TRBD1 (6 bases). This CDR3 spans 14 amino acids. CDR1 and CDR2 (germline): LNHDA, SQIVND (reference sequence). V shed 5 bases and J shed 6 bases, with 16 bases lying between them.

This clone came up many times. The chain recombines TRBV7-3 with TRBJ2-1; D call uncertain. V was trimmed by 2 bases and J by 6 bases, leaving 8 bases between them. The germline gives CDR1 SGHTA, CDR2 FQGTGA. This CDR3 region has 13 residues. CDR3 sequence reads: CASSLGLPNEQFF. In DNA, the CDR3 is TGTGCCAGCAGCTTAGGGCTCCCCAATGAGCAGTTCTTC.

This clone was detected many times. The chain recombines TRBV4-3 with TRBJ2-6; no clear D gene. There are 16 residues in the CDR3. Trimming cost V 0 bases and J 0 bases, with 6 bases left between them. The germline gives CDR1 LGHNA, CDR2 YSLEER. The CDR3 sequence: CASSQDHSSGANVLTF. The CDR3, as DNA: TGCGCCAGCAGCCAAGATCACAGCTCTGGGGCCAACGTCCTGACTTTC.

The sample holds a few counts of this clone. The CDR3, as DNA: TGTGCCAGCAGCCCCGACCGACTAGCGGGAGACTATGAGCAGTTCTTC. This gives the protein CASSPDRLAGDYEQFF. The rearrangement links TRBV13 to TRBJ2-1; 12 bases are a match to TRBD2. CDR3 size: 16 residues. The V and J ends lost 5 bases and 8 bases, in that order; junction bases with no gene match: 10. The germline V gene has CDR1 PRHDT and CDR2 FYEKMQ (reference sequence).

V gene TRBV5-1 combines with J gene TRBJ2-1; 11 nucleotides agree with TRBD2. Germline V gene lookup returns CDR1 SGHRS and CDR2 YFSETQ. Trimming at V came to 4 bases and at J to 9 bases, leaving 12 bases not matched to a gene. The CDR3 covers 16 residues. The CDR3 nucleotides are TGCGCCAGCAGCCGAGCAACTAGCGGGAGCCGGGGTGAGCAGTTCTTC. This gives the protein CASSRATSGSRGEQFF.

This clone was detected a few times. CDR3 loop: CATSRGTGEQYF. The CDR3 DNA sequence: TGTGCCACCAGCAGAGGGACGGGGGAGCAGTACTTC. The rearrangement uses TRBV15 and TRBJ2-7, with D perhaps TRBD2 (5 bases). Trimming pared 1 base from V and 7 bases from J, leaving 8 bases between. CDR1 and CDR2 (germline): LNHNV, YYDKDF (reference sequence). The CDR3 contains 12 residues.

This clone has only a few counts. The V and J genes are TRBV19 and TRBJ1-1; D unresolved. Trimming cost V 3 bases and J 1 base, with 12 bases left between them. Germline loops: CDR1 LNHDA, CDR2 SQIVND (reference sequence). The CDR3 runs to 15 residues. CDR3 in DNA: TGTGCCAGTAGTATGGGTGCAGCGGGGAACACTGAAGCTTTCTTT. This gives the protein CASSMGAAGNTEAFF. The full variable domain, with the rest looked up from reference TRBV19 and TRBJ1-1, is DGGITQSPKYLFRKEGQNVTLSCEQNLNHDAMYWYRQDPGQGLRLIYYSQIVNDFQKGDIAEGYSVSREKKESFPLTVTSAQKNPTAFYLCASSMGAAGNTEAFFGQGTRLTVV.

This clone was observed a few times. The chain joins TRBV7-2 to TRBJ2-7; D might be TRBD1 or TRBD2, each matching 5 bases. V lost 0 bases, J lost 3 bases, and 12 bases lay in between. In germline, CDR1 is SGHTA, CDR2 FQGNSA. This CDR3 region has 15 residues. In DNA form, the CDR3 reads TGTGCCAGCAGCTTAGCGCGCGTGGGGGTCTACGAGCAGTACTTC. This gives the protein CASSLARVGVYEQYF.

Concerning this clone: An end of the junction does not agree with germline; a read error may underlie this. This rearrangement joins TRBV2 to TRBJ1-2, with 8 bases fitting TRBD1. The length of the CDR3 is 17 residues. Germline CDR1 and CDR2: SNHLY and FYNNEI. DNA of the CDR3: TGTGCCAGCAGCGAGACCTGGCAGGACAGGGCAGGGTATGGCTACGCCTTC. Protein product: CASSETWQDRAGYGYAF. The complete variable domain, with remaining parts taken from reference TRBV2 and TRBJ1-2, reads EPEVTQTPSHQVTQMGQEVILRCVPISNHLYFYWYRQILGQKVEFLVSFYNNEISEKSEIFDDQFSVERPDGSNFTLKIRSTKLEDSAMYFCASSETWQDRAGYGYAFGSGTRLTVV.

This clone qualifies as medium-sized. The chain links TRBV6-2 or TRBV6-3 to TRBJ2-7, with no clear D. Germline values: CDR1 MNHEY, CDR2 SVGEGT. Trimming removed 7 bases at V and 2 bases at J, with 18 bases between. The CDR3 extends over 15 amino acids. CDR3 DNA: TGTGCCAGCACCAAAATTCCGGATCAAGCCTACGAGCAGTACTTC. This encodes CASTKIPDQAYEQYF.

This clone showed up many times. The rearrangement joins TRBV9 to TRBJ2-3; D possibly corresponds to TRBD2 (7 bases). There are 14 residues in the CDR3. Germline CDR1 SGDLS, CDR2 YYNGEE. V dropped 2 bases and J dropped 6 bases, with 13 bases sitting between them. CDR3 in DNA: TGTGCCAGCAGCGTGGGGGGGCAAGGGGATACGCAGTATTTT. Translating it yields CASSVGGQGDTQYF.

This clone was counted many times. The V and J genes are TRBV30 and TRBJ2-3; 9 bases match TRBD2. V gave up 7 bases and J gave up 8 bases; unmatched junction bases: 22. Germline assignment: CDR1 GTSNPN and CDR2 SVGIG (reference sequence). There are 17 residues in the CDR3. The CDR3 protein is CASAQTRRGGRAGTQYF. CDR3 nucleotide sequence: TGTGCCTCGGCCCAGACTAGACGGGGCGGGAGGGCAGGTACGCAGTATTTT.

This clone was observed many times. The chain carries TRBV20-1 and TRBJ1-6; D gene ambiguous. Germline V CDR1 and CDR2: DFQATT, SNEGSKA (reference sequence). Trimming took off 0 bases at V and 6 bases at J, with 9 bases between the two ends. This CDR3 is built from 14 residues. The CDR3 DNA sequence: TGCAGTGCTAGAGATCAAGGTGGTAATTCACCCCTCCACTTT. This encodes CSARDQGGNSPLHF.